This TCR beta chain originates from a study of blood T cell repertoires in COVID-19. Germline assignment: CDR1 SEHNR and CDR2 FQNEAQ (reference sequence). The CDR3 spans 14 residues. The V segment lost 5 bases and the J segment 8 bases; nucleotides outside the gene matches: 8. Original analysis: For nucleated cells, counts were estimated from reference gene primer amplification. Assay: immunoSEQ multiplex PCR; the TCRdb copy retains only in-frame clones and omits some. Clonal size and the V and J genes are those of that table, whereas D and trimming came from the DNA. The data hold fewer than 350,000 clones, with more than 75% observed a single time.

This sequence was found in a woman aged 50 to 65 who had recovered from COVID-19. Sequenced sample: peripheral blood. The chain joins TRBV7-9 to TRBJ1-4; TRBD1 agrees at 7 bases. The CDR3 DNA follows: TGTGCCAGCAGCAAGGACAGGTGGGGGGAAAAACTGTTTTTT. This sequence encodes CASSKDRWGEKLFF.